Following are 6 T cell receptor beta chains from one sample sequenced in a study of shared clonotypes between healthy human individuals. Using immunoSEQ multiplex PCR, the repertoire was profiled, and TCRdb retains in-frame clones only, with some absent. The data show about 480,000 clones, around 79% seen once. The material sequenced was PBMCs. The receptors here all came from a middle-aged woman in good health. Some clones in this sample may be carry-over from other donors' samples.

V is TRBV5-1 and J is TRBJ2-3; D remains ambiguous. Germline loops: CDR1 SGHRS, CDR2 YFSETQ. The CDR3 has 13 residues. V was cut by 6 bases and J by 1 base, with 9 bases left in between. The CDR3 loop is CASTEVGTDTQYF. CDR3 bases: TGCGCCAGCACCGAGGTAGGCACAGATACGCAGTATTTT.

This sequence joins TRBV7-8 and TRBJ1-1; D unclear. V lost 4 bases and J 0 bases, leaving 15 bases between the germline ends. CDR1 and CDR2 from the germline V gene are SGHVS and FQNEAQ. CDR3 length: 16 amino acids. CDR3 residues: CASSYTETTMNTEAFF. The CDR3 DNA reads TGTGCCAGCAGCTACACAGAGACCACCATGAACACTGAAGCTTTCTTT.

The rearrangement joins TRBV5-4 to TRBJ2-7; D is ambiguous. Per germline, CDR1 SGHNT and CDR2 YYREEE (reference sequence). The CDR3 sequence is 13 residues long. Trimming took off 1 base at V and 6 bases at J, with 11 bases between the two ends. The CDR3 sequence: CASSLRAEAEQYF. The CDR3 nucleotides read TGTGCCAGCAGCTTGAGGGCAGAGGCCGAGCAGTACTTC.

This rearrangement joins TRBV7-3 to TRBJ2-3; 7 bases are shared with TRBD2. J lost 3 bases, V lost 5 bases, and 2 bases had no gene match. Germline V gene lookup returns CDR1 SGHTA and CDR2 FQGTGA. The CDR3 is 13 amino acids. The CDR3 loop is CASSRGGTDTQYF. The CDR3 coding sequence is TGTGCCAGCAGCAGGGGAGGGACAGATACGCAGTATTTT.

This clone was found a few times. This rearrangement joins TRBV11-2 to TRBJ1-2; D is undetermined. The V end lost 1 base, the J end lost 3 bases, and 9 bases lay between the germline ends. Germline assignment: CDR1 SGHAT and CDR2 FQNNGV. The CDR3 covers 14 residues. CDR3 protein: CASSLVPGYYGYTF. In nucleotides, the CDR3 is TGTGCCAGCAGCTTAGTTCCAGGTTACTATGGCTACACCTTC.

The chain's CDR3 is CASSLGGEPTEAFF. In DNA, the CDR3 is TGCGCCAGCAGCTTGGGGGGCGAGCCCACTGAAGCTTTCTTT. The chain uses TRBV5-1 and TRBJ1-1; TRBD1 is a possible D gene (5 bases). The germline gives CDR1 SGHRS, CDR2 YFSETQ. CDR3 length equals 14 residues. The germline V and J ends were trimmed by 0 bases and 4 bases, with 10 bases remaining between them.